The entry that follows covers one TCR beta chain sequence. Its specificity is unknown. Sequencing templates came from extracted RNA that was reverse transcribed into cDNA. Profiled with immunoSEQ multiplex PCR; TCRdb holds only in-frame clones, not every one. The table lists some 110,000 clones, roughly 60% of them singletons. V was shortened by 3 bases and J by 7 bases, with 22 bases between the two germline ends. The CDR3 totals 16 residues. The germline V gene has CDR1 LNHNV and CDR2 YYDKDF (reference sequence). This specimen comes from a study of CD8+ T cells in alopecia areata. General study results and limits: Sharing of TCR sequences between patients (possibly for HLA-related reasons) was less clear than in mice. Persistence during tofacitinib was seen for many expanded lesional clones in scalp and blood.

Treatment: oral pan-JAK inhibitor, 5-10 mg twice daily. Both peripheral blood and punch biopsies of lesional scalp skin were obtained from patients who had alopecia areata. Material: CD8+ T cells sorted from blood, obtained at week 4, from a patient treated with tofacitinib. This clonotype originated in a human donor with alopecia areata. This chain links TRBV15 with TRBJ2-7; weak D call: TRBD2 (5 bases). CDR3 sequence reads: CATSRGDGPSSWEQYF. The CDR3 DNA sequence: TGTGCCACCAGCAGGGGAGACGGCCCCTCGAGTTGGGAGCAGTACTTC.